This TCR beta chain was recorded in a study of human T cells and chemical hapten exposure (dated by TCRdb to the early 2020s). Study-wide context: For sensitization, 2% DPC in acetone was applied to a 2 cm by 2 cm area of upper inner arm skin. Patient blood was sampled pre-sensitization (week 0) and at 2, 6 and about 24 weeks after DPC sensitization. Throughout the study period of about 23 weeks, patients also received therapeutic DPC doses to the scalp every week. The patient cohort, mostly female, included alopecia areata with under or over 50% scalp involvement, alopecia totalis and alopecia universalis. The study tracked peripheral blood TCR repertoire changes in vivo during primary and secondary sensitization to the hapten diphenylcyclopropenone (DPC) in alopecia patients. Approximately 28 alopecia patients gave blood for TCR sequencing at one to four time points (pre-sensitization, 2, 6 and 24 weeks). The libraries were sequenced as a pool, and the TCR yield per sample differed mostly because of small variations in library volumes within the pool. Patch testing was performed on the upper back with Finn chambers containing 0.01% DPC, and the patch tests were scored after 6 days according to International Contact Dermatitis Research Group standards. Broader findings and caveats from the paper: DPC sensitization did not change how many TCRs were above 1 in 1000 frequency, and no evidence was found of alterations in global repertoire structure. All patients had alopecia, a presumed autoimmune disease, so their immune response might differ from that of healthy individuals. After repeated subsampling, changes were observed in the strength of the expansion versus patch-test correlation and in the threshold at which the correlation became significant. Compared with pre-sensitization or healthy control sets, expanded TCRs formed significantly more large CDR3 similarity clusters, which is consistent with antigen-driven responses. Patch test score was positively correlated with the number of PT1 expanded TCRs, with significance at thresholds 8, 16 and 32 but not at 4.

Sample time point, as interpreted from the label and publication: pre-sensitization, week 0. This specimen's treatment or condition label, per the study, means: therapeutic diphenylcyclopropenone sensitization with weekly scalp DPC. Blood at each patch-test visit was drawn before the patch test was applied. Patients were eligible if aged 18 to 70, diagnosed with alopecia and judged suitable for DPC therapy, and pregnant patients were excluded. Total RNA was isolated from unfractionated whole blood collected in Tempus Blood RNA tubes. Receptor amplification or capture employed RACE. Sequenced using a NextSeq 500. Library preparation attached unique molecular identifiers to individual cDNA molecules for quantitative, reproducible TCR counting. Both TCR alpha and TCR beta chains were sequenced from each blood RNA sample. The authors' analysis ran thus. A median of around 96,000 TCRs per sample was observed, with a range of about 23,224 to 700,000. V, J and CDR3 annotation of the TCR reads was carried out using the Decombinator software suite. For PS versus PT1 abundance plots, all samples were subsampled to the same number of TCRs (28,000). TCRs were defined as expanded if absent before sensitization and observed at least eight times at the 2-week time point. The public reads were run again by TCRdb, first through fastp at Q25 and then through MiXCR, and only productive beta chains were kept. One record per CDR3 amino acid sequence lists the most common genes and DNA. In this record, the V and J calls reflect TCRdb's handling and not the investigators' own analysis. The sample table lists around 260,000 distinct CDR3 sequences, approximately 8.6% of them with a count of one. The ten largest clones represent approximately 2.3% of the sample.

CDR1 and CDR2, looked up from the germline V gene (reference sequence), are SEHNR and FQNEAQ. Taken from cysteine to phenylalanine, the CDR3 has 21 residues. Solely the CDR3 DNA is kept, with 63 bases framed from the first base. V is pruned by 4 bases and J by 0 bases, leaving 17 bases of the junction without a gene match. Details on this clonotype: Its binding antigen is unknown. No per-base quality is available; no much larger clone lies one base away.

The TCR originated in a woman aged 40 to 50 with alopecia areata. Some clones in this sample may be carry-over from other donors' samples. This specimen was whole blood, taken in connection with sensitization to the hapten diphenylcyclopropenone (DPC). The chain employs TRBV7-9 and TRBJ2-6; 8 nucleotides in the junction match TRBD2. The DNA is TGTGCCAGCAGCTCCACTCGGACTAGCAGTTTAATCCACTCTGGGGCCAACGTCCTGACTTTC. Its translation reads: CASSSTRTSSLIHSGANVLTF. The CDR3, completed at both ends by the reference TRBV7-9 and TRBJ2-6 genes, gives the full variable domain DTGVSQNPRHKITKRGQNVTFRCDPISEHNRLYWYRQTLGQGPEFLTYFQNEAQLEKSRLLSDRFSAERPKGSFSTLEIQRTEQGDSAMYLCASSSTRTSSLIHSGANVLTFGAGSRLTVL.